This is a list of T cell receptor beta chains from one sample in a study of T cell repertoires in cytomegalovirus infection. TCRdb re-called the reads through MiXCR, storing one row per CDR3 protein. This table holds around 740,000 distinct CDR3 sequences, about a third found once. The material sequenced was PBMCs. These receptors originate from a human donor in good health (CMV status not recorded). Some clones in this sample may be carry-over from other donors' samples. The CDR3 runs from the conserved cysteine through the conserved F or W.

>TRBV19|15
CASSIQEKINTEAFF
>TRBV4-2|14
CASSQILAADTQYF
>TRBV19|16
CASTAYISRGDTEAFF
>TRBV29-1|13
CSAVAPKLDTQYF
>TRBV4-2|14
CASSQDRGGGEQYF
>TRBV2|15
CASSDTNKGGSPLHF
>TRBV2|15
CASSEDRTTNEKLFF
>TRBV4-1|17
CASSQDSQAGGNQPQHF
>TRBV11-2|14
CASKRQGGTGELFF
>TRBV7-8|14
CASSSQGISGELFF
>TRBV28|16
CASSLSGASSTDTQYF
>TRBV27|14
CAAAGDHSTDTQYF